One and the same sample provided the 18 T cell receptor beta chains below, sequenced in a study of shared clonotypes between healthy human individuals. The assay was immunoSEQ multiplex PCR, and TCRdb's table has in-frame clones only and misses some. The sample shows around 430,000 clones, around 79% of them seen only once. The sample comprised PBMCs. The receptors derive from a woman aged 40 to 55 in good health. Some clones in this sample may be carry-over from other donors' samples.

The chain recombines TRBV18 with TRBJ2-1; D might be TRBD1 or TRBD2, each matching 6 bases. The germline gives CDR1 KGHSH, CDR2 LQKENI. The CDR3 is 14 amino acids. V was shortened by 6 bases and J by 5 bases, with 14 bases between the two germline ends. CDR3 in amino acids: CASSTSGGNNEQFF. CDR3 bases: TGTGCCAGCTCGACCTCCGGGGGCAACAATGAGCAGTTCTTC.

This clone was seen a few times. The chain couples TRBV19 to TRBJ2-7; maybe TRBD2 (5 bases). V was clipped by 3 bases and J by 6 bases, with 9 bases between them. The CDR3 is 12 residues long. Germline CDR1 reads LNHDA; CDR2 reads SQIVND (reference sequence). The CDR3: CASSIGRLEQYF. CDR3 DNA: TGTGCCAGTAGTATTGGGAGACTCGAGCAGTACTTC. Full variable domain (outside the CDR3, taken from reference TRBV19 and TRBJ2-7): DGGITQSPKYLFRKEGQNVTLSCEQNLNHDAMYWYRQDPGQGLRLIYYSQIVNDFQKGDIAEGYSVSREKKESFPLTVTSAQKNPTAFYLCASSIGRLEQYFGPGTRLTVT.

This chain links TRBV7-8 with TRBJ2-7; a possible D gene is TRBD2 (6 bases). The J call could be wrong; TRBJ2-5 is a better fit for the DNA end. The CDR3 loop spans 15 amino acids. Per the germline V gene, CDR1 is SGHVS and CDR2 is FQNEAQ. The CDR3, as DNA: TGTGCCAGCAGCCCCCTGGGGGGTCGAGGAGAGACCCAGTACTTC. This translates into CASSPLGGRGETQYF.

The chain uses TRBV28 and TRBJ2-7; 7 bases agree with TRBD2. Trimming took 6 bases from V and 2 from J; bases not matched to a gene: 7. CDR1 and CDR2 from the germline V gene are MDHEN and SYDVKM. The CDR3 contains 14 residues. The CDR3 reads CASSRVAGAYEQYF. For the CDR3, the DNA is TGTGCCAGCAGCAGAGTTGCGGGGGCCTACGAGCAGTACTTC.

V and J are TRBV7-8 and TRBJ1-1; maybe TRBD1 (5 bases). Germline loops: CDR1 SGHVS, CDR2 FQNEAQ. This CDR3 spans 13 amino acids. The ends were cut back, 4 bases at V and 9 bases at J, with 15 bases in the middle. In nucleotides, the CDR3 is TGTGCCAGCAGCTATTTAAACCGGGGCCAAGCTTTCTTT. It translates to CASSYLNRGQAFF.

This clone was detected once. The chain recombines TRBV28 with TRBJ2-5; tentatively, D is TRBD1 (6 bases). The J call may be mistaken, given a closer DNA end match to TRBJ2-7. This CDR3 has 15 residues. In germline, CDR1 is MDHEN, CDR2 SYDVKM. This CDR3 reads CASAPRGFISYEQYF. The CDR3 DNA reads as TGTGCCAGCGCTCCCAGGGGCTTCATCTCCTACGAGCAGTACTTC.

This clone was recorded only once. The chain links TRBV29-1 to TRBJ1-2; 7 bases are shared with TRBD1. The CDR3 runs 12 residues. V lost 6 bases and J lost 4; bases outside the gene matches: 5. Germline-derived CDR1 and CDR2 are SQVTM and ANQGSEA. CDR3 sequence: CSVYTGVYGYTF. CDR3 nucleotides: TGCAGCGTGTATACAGGGGTCTATGGCTACACCTTC.

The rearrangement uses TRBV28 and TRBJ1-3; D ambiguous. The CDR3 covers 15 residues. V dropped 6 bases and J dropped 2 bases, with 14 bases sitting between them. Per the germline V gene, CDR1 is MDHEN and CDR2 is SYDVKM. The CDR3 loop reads CASRDLEVAGNTIYF. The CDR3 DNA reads TGTGCCAGCAGAGACCTTGAGGTTGCTGGAAACACCATATATTTT.

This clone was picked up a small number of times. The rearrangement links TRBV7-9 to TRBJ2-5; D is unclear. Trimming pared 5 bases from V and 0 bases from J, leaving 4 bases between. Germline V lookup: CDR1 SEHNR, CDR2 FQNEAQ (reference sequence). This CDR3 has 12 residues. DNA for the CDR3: TGTGCCAGCAGCCCAAACCAAGAGACCCAGTACTTC. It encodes CASSPNQETQYF.

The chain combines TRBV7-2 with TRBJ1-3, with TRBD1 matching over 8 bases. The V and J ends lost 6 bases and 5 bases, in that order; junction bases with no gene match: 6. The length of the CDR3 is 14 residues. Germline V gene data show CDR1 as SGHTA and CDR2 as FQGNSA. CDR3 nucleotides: TGTGCCAGCAGTCCTCCAGGGGGCAGAAACACCATATATTTT. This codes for CASSPPGGRNTIYF. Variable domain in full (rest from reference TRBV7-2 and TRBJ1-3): GAGVSQSPSNKVTEKGKDVELRCDPISGHTALYWYRQSLGQGLEFLIYFQGNSAPDKSGLPSDRFSAERTGGSVSTLTIQRTQQEDSAVYLCASSPPGGRNTIYFGEGSWLTVV.

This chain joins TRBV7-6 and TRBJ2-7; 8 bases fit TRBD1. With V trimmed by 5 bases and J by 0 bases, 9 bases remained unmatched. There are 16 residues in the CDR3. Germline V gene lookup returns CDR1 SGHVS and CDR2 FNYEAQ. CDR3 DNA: TGTGCCAGCAGCCTGCCGGCCACAGGGGGCTCCTACGAGCAGTACTTC. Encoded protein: CASSLPATGGSYEQYF.

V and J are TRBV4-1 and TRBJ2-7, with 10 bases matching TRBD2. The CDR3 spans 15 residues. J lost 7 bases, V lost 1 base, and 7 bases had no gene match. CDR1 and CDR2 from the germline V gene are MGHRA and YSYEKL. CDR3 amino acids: CASSQALAGAGEQYF. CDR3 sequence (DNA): TGCGCCAGCAGCCAAGCCCTAGCGGGAGCAGGGGAGCAGTACTTC.

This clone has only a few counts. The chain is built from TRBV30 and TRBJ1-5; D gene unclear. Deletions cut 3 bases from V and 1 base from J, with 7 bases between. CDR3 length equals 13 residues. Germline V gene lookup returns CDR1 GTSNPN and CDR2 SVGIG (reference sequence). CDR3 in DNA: TGTGCCTGGAGGGATACAAGCAATCAGCCCCAGCATTTT. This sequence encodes CAWRDTSNQPQHF.

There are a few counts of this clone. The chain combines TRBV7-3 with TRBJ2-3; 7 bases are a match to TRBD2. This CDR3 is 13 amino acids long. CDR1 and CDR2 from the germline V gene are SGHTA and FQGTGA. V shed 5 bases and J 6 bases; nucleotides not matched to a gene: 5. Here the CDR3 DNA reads TGTGCCAGCAGCATCGGACTAGGGGATACGCAGTATTTT. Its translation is CASSIGLGDTQYF. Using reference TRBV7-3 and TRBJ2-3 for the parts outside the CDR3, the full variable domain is GAGVSQTPSNKVTEKGKYVELRCDPISGHTALYWYRQSLGQGPEFLIYFQGTGAADDSGLPNDRFFAVRPEGSVSTLKIQRTERGDSAVYLCASSIGLGDTQYFGPGTRLTVL.

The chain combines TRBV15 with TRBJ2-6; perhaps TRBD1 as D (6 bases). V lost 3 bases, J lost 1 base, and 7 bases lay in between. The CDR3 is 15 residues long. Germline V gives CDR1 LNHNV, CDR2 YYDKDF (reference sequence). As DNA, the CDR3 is TGTGCCACCAGCAGCAGGGGATCTGGGGCCAACGTCCTGACTTTC. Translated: CATSSRGSGANVLTF.

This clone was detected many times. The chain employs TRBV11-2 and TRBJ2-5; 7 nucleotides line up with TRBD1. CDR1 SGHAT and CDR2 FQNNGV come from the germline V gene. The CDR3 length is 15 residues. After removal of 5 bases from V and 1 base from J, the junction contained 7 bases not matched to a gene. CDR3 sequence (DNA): TGTGCCAGCAGCCTAGCCGGGACAGCCCAAGAGACCCAGTACTTC. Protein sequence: CASSLAGTAQETQYF.

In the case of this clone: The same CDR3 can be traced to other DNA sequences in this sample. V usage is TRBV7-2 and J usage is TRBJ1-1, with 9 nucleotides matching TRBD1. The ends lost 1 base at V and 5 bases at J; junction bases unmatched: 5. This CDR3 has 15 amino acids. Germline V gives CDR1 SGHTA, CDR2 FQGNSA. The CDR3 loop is CASSLGGQGGTEAFF. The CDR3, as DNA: TGTGCCAGCAGCTTAGGGGGACAGGGCGGGACTGAAGCTTTCTTT.

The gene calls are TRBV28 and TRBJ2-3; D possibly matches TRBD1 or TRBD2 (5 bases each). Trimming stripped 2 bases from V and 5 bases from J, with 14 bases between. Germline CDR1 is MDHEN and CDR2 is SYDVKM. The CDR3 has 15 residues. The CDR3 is CASSLVTRGGDTQYF. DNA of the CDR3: TGTGCCAGCAGTTTAGTTACTAGGGGTGGAGATACGCAGTATTTT.